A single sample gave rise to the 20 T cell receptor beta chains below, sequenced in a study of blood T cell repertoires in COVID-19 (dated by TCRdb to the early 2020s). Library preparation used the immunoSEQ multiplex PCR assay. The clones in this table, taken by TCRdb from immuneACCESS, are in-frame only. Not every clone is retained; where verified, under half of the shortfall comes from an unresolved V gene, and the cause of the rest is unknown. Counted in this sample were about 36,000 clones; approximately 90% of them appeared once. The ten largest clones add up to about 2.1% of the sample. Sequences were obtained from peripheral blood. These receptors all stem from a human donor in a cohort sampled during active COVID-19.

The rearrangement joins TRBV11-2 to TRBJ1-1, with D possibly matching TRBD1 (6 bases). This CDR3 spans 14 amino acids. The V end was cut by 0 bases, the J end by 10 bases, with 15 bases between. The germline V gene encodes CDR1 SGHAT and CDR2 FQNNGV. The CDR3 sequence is CASSLERGMLRAFF. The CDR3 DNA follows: TGTGCCAGCAGCTTAGAAAGGGGGATGTTACGAGCTTTCTTT.

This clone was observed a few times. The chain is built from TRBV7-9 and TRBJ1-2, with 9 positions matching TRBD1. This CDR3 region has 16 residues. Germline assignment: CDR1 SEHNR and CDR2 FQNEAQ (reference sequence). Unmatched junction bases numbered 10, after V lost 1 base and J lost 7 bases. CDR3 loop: CASSLGPGQGAPGYTF. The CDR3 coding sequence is TGTGCCAGCAGCTTAGGACCGGGACAGGGCGCTCCTGGCTACACCTTC.

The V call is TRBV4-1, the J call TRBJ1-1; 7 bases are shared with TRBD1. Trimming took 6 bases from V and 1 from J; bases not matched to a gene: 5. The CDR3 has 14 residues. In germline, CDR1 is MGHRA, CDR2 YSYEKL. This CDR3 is CASSRNRGNTEAFF. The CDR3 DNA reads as TGCGCCAGCAGTCGAAACAGGGGGAACACTGAAGCTTTCTTT.

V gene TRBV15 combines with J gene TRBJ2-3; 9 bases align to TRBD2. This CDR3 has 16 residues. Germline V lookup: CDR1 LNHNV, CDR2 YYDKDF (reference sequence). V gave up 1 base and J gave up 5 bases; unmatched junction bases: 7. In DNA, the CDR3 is TGTGCCACCAGCAGAGGACGTAGCGGGGGAGTAGATACGCAGTATTTT. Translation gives CATSRGRSGGVDTQYF.

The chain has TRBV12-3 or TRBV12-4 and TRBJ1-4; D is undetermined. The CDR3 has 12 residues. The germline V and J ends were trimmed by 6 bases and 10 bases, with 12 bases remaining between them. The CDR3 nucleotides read TGTGCCAGCAGCTTGCTGGGGAGAAAACTGTTTTTT. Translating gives CASSLLGRKLFF.

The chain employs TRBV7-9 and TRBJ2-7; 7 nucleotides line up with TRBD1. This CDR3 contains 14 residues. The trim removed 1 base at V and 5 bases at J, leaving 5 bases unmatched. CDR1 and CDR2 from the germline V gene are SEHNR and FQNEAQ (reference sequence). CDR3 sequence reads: CASSLVGQKNEQYF. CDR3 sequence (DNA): TGTGCCAGCAGCTTAGTGGGACAGAAGAACGAGCAGTACTTC.

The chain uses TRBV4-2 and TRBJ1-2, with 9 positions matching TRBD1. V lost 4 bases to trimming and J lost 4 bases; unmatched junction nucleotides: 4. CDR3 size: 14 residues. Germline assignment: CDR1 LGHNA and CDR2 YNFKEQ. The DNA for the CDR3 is TGTGCCAGCAGCCCTGGGACAGGGAGCTATGGCTACACCTTC. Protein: CASSPGTGSYGYTF.

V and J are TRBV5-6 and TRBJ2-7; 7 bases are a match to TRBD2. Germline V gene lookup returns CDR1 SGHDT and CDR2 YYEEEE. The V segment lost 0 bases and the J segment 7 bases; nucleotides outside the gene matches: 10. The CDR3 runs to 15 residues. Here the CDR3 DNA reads TGTGCCAGCAGCTTGGTGCCGGGTGGGGAGGGGGAGCAGTACTTC. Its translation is CASSLVPGGEGEQYF.

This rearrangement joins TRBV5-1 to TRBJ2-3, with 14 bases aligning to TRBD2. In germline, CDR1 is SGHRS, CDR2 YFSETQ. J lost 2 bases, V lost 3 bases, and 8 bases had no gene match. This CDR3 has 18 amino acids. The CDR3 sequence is CASSSTGTSGGDTDTQYF. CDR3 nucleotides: TGCGCCAGCAGCTCGACCGGGACTAGCGGGGGAGACACAGATACGCAGTATTTT.

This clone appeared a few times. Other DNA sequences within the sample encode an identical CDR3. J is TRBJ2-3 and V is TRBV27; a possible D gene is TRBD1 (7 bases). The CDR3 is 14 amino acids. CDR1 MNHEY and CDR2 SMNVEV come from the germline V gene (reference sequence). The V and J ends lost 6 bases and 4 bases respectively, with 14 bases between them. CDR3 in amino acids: CASSHRGGADTQYF. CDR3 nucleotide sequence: TGTGCCAGCAGCCACAGGGGAGGTGCAGATACGCAGTATTTT.

The CDR3 DNA sequence: TGTGCCAGCAAAGACAGGGGAGGGAACACCGGGGAGCTGTTTTTT. Translated, it gives CASKDRGGNTGELFF. This chain links TRBV6-6 with TRBJ2-2, with 8 positions matching TRBD1. Germline-derived CDR1 and CDR2 are MNHNY and SVGAGI (reference sequence). Trimming removed 7 bases from V and 1 base from J; junction bases left unmatched: 5. There are 15 residues in the CDR3.

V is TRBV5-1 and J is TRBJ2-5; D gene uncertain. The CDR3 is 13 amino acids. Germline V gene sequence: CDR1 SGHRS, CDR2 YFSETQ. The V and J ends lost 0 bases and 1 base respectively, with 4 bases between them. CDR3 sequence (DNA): TGCGCCAGCAGCTTGGCTATCCAAGAGACCCAGTACTTC. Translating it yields CASSLAIQETQYF.

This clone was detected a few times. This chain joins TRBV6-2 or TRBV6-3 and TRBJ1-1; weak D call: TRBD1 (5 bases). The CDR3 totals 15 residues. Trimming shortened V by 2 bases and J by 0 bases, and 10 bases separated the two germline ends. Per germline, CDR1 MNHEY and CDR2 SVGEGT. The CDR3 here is CASSYSWTLNTEAFF. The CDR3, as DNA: TGTGCCAGCAGTTACAGCTGGACACTGAACACTGAAGCTTTCTTT.

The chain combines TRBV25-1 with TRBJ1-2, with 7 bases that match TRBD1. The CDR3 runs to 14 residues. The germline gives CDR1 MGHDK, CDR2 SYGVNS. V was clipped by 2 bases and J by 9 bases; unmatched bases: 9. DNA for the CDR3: TGTGCCAGCAGTGAAAGGGACAGAGCCTGGAGCTACACCTTC. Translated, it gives CASSERDRAWSYTF.

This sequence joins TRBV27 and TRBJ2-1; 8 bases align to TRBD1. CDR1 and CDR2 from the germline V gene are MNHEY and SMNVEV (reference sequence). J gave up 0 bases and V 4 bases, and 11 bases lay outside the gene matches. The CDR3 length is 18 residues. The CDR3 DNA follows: TGTGCCAGCAGTTCAATGCCCGGACAGGGAAGCTCCTACAATGAGCAGTTCTTC. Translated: CASSSMPGQGSSYNEQFF.

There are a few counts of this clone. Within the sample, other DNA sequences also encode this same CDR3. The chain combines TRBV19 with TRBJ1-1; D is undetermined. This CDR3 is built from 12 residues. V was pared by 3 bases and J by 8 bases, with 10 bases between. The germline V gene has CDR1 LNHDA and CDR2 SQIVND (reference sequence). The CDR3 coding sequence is TGTGCCAGTAGTATTGGACTGAGCGAAGCTTTCTTT. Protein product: CASSIGLSEAFF.

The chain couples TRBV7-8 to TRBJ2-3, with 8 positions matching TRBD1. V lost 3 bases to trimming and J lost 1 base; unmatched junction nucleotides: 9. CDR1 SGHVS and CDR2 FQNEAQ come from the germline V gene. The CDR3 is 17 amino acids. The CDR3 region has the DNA TGTGCCAGCAGCTTCCAGACAGGGGCGACGGGCACAGATACGCAGTATTTT. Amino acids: CASSFQTGATGTDTQYF.

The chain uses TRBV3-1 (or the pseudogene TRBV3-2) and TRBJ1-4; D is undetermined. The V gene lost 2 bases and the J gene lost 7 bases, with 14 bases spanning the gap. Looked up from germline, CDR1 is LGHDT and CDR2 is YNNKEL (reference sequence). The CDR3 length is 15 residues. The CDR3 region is CASSQSVAAGEKLFF. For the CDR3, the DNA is TGTGCCAGCAGCCAATCGGTTGCCGCCGGTGAAAAACTGTTTTTT.

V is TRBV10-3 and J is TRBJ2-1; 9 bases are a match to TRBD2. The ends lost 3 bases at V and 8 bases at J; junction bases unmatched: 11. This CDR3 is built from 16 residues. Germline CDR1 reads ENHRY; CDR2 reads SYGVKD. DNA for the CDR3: TGTGCCATCAGTGATAACGTAGGCGGGGGGGTGTATGAGCAGTTCTTC. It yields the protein CAISDNVGGGVYEQFF.

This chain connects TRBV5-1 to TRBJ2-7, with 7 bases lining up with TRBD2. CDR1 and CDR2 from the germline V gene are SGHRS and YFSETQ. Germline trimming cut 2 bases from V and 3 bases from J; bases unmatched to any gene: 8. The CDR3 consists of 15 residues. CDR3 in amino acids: CASSFGSGKHYEQYF. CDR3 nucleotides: TGCGCCAGCAGCTTTGGGAGCGGGAAACACTACGAGCAGTACTTC.